These 13 T cell receptor beta chains share one sample of origin, sequenced in a study of blood T cell repertoires in COVID-19. Using immunoSEQ multiplex PCR, the repertoire was profiled, and TCRdb retains in-frame clones only, with some absent. The table records roughly 250,000 clones, approximately 86% of them present only once. The sample consisted of peripheral blood. These receptors all come from a woman over 75 with active or convalescent COVID-19.

This chain uses TRBV15 with TRBJ1-5, with D possibly being TRBD1 (5 bases). V was clipped by 1 base and J by 0 bases, with 7 bases between them. The CDR3 length is 15 residues. Germline CDR1 is LNHNV and CDR2 is YYDKDF (reference sequence). The CDR3 loop reads CATSRAGGSNQPQHF. The CDR3 DNA is TGTGCCACCAGCAGAGCCGGGGGTAGCAATCAGCCCCAGCATTTT.

The chain carries TRBV19 and TRBJ2-5, with TRBD2 identical over 9 bases. The germline CDR1 and CDR2 sequences are LNHDA and SQIVND (reference sequence). This CDR3 is 15 amino acids long. Losses at the gene ends were 6 bases for V and 1 base for J; bases not matched to a gene: 6. DNA of the CDR3: TGTGCCAGTAGGCGACTAGCGGAGACCCAAGAGACCCAGTACTTC. It codes for CASRRLAETQETQYF.

The chain combines TRBV29-1 with TRBJ2-1; D uncertain. Germline V CDR1 and CDR2: SQVTM, ANQGSEA. The CDR3 loop spans 12 amino acids. V shed 4 bases and J shed 8 bases, with 12 bases lying between them. The CDR3 sequence is CSVVGYTDEQFF. DNA of the CDR3: TGCAGCGTTGTGGGCTACACGGATGAGCAGTTCTTC.

The table lists this clone with a count of one. The chain links TRBV21-1 to TRBJ2-1; the D call TRBD1 from the table was never checked on the DNA. TRBV21-1 is a listed pseudogene. This CDR3 has 15 amino acids. Here the CDR3 reads CASSKTLNRDIEQFF. The CDR3, as DNA: TGTGCCAGCAGCAAGACCCTAAACAGGGATATAGAGCAGTTCTTC.

The chain combines TRBV5-1 with TRBJ2-2; D possibly corresponds to TRBD2 (5 bases). The V end lost 6 bases, the J end lost 0 bases, and 12 bases lay between the germline ends. The CDR3 spans 15 residues. Looked up from germline, CDR1 is SGHRS and CDR2 is YFSETQ. CDR3 bases: TGCGCCAGCATCCAGTCGGAGGCGAACACCGGGGAGCTGTTTTTT. It codes for CASIQSEANTGELFF.

V gene TRBV2 combines with J gene TRBJ2-2, with a possible D match to TRBD1 (6 bases). CDR3 length equals 13 residues. V dropped 6 bases and J dropped 7 bases, with 12 bases sitting between them. CDR1 SNHLY and CDR2 FYNNEI come from the germline V gene. DNA for the CDR3: TGTGCCAGCAGGGGACAAAGAGGCGGGGAGCTGTTTTTT. This translates into CASRGQRGGELFF.

This chain links TRBV28 with TRBJ1-2; the match to TRBD1 covers 9 bases. After removal of 6 bases from V and 2 bases from J, the junction contained 7 bases not matched to a gene. Germline V gene sequence: CDR1 MDHEN, CDR2 SYDVKM. The CDR3 extends over 15 amino acids. The CDR3, as DNA: TGTGCCAGCAGCCGGGACAGGGCCCTAAACTATGGCTACACCTTC. Translation: CASSRDRALNYGYTF.

The V gene is TRBV2, the J gene TRBJ2-1, with TRBD1 as a possible D gene (6 bases). V dropped 8 bases and J dropped 1 base, with 12 bases sitting between them. The germline CDR1 and CDR2 sequences are SNHLY and FYNNEI. The CDR3 extends over 14 amino acids. The CDR3: CASGPRGSYNEQFF. As DNA, the CDR3 is TGTGCCAGCGGGCCAAGGGGGTCCTACAATGAGCAGTTCTTC.

The V call is TRBV4-1, the J call TRBJ2-1; D might be TRBD2 (6 bases). CDR3 length: 16 residues. Germline loops: CDR1 MGHRA, CDR2 YSYEKL. V was pared by 2 bases and J by 2 bases, with 13 bases between. CDR3 bases: TGCGCCAGCAGCCAAAACCGGGACTGGACCTACAATGAGCAGTTCTTC. It yields the protein CASSQNRDWTYNEQFF.

This clone was counted a few times. This chain uses TRBV9 with TRBJ1-2, with 10 bases identical to TRBD1. This CDR3 is built from 15 residues. Losses at the gene ends were 4 bases for V and 4 bases for J; bases not matched to a gene: 7. CDR1 and CDR2 from the germline V gene are SGDLS and YYNGEE. The CDR3 nucleotides read TGTGCCAGCAGCATAAGACAGGGGGCGAGCTATGGCTACACCTTC. Its protein product is CASSIRQGASYGYTF.

About this clone: One end of the junction is discordant with germline, which a read error may explain. The V and J genes are TRBV18 and TRBJ1-4; a possible D gene is TRBD1 (5 bases). Germline V gene data show CDR1 as KGHSH and CDR2 as LQKENI. The CDR3 is 13 amino acids. The CDR3 DNA reads as TGTGCCAGCTCACCCGGCGGGGGAGGGCACTTAACTTTT. It specifies CASSPGGGGHLTF.

The chain uses TRBV5-6 and TRBJ2-7, with 9 bases aligning to TRBD1. This CDR3 has 15 residues. Per the germline V gene, CDR1 is SGHDT and CDR2 is YYEEEE. V shed 4 bases and J 2 bases; nucleotides not matched to a gene: 7. CDR3 protein: CASSRGTGRAYEQYF. The CDR3 nucleotides read TGTGCCAGCAGCCGCGGGACAGGGAGGGCCTACGAGCAGTACTTC.

This chain uses TRBV29-1 with TRBJ1-2; 9 bases line up with TRBD1. This CDR3 is 13 amino acids long. V lost 3 bases to trimming and J lost 7 bases; unmatched junction nucleotides: 6. Germline loops: CDR1 SQVTM, CDR2 ANQGSEA. CDR3 amino acids: CSVENRGLGGYTF. The CDR3 DNA is TGCAGCGTTGAGAACAGGGGGCTTGGTGGCTACACCTTC.